The rows below give T cell receptor beta chains drawn from one sample of a study of shared clonotypes between healthy human individuals. Clones were sequenced by immunoSEQ multiplex PCR, and TCRdb holds only the in-frame ones, with some missing. This table holds millions of clones, around nine tenths found once. Sample: naive CD4+ T cells sorted from blood. The receptors were gathered from a young man in good health. The CDR3 runs from the conserved cysteine through the conserved F or W. The order of the fields is J gene, V gene, clone size, D gene, CDR3 DNA, CDR3 protein. A D gene is named only where the DNA matches it firmly. Where a row states a size, it is once, few, many or the class of an expanded clone; other rows omit it.

TRBJ1-1,TRBV5-1,.,TRBD1,TGCGCCAGCAGCTTACTACAGGGGGCCGGCACTGAAGCTTTCTTT,CASSLLQGAGTEAFF
TRBJ2-5,TRBV27,.,TRBD2,TGTGCCAGCAGTTCGGACCAGACTAGCGCCCAAGAGACCCAGTACTTC,CASSSDQTSAQETQYF
TRBJ2-3,TRBV5-1,.,.,TGCGCCAGCAGCTTGGCCCAGGGCTGGACAGATACGCAGTATTTT,CASSLAQGWTDTQYF
TRBJ1-4,TRBV13,.,.,TGTGCCAGCAGCTTAGGACAGGGTCGAGAAAAACTGTTTTTT,CASSLGQGREKLFF
TRBJ2-3,TRBV6-6,.,TRBD2,TGTGCCAGCAGTTACGTCAGCGGGGGGTTTAAAGATACGCAGTATTTT,CASSYVSGGFKDTQYF
TRBJ2-5,TRBV7-2,.,.,TGTGCCAGCAGTCCCGGGGGCTCTAAAGAGACCCAGTACTTC,CASSPGGSKETQYF
TRBJ2-1,TRBV19,.,TRBD2,TGTGCCAGTGGCCCGGGACTAAGCTACAATGAGCAGTTCTTC,CASGPGLSYNEQFF
TRBJ1-6,TRBV5-4,.,.,TGTGCCAGCAGTCCCACAAAAGGGGGGAATTCACCCCTCCACTTT,CASSPTKGGNSPLHF
TRBJ1-5,TRBV6-5,.,.,TGTGCCAGCCGTGATTCTAGCAATCAGCCCCAGCATTTT,CASRDSSNQPQHF
TRBJ2-5,TRBV7-2,.,.,TGTGCCAGCAGCTTTCCGGGGCAAGAGACCCAGTACTTC,CASSFPGQETQYF
TRBJ2-2,TRBV5-1,.,TRBD1,TGCGCCAGCAGCCCCGGGACAGGGGTCCCCGGGGAGCTGTTTTTT,CASSPGTGVPGELFF
TRBJ2-5,TRBV15,.,.,TGTGCCACCAGCCAGGGGGGCAACCAAGAGACCCAGTACTTC,CATSQGGNQETQYF
TRBJ2-2,TRBV28,.,.,TGTGCCAGCAGTGGACCGAACACCGGGGAGCTGTTTTTT,CASSGPNTGELFF
TRBJ1-4,TRBV2,.,.,TGTGCCAGCAGTGTAATCAGGGTGGTTAATGAAAAACTGTTTTTT,CASSVIRVVNEKLFF
TRBJ2-2,TRBV12-5,.,.,TGTGCTAGTGGTTTGTTGGGCAGGGGTTTCACCGGGGAGCTGTTTTTT,CASGLLGRGFTGELFF
TRBJ2-4,TRBV4-1,.,.,TGCGCCAGCAGCCAAGTAGGCAAAAACATTCAGTACTTC,CASSQVGKNIQYF
TRBJ2-3,TRBV5-8,.,TRBD1,TGTGCCAGCAGCTGGACAGGGGGCACAGATACGCAGTATTTT,CASSWTGGTDTQYF
TRBJ1-1,TRBV10-1,.,.,TGCGCCAGCAGCCCCGGACACCGTACTAACACTGAAGCTTTCTTT,CASSPGHRTNTEAFF
TRBJ1-2,TRBV5-4,.,.,TGTGCCAGCAGCGGAGGGGAGATTGGCTACACCTTC,CASSGGEIGYTF
TRBJ2-3,TRBV7-7,.,TRBD2,TGTGCTAGCAGCCCGGGACTAGCGGCCACAGATACGCAGTATTTT,CASSPGLAATDTQYF
TRBJ2-3,TRBV5-4,.,.,TGTGCCAGCAGCTTGCCGACATCGCAGGAGGGGACAGATACGCAGTATTTT,CASSLPTSQEGTDTQYF
TRBJ2-7,TRBV7-2,.,TRBD2,TGTGCCAGCAGCCCCGGGACTAAGGCCTCCTACGAGCAGTACTTC,CASSPGTKASYEQYF
TRBJ2-2,TRBV4-1,.,TRBD2,TGCGCCAGCAGCCAAGACCGAGGTGGTAGCGGGGGGGCTTTCACCGGGGAGCTGTTTTTT,CASSQDRGGSGGAFTGELFF
TRBJ1-1,TRBV25-1,.,.,TGTGCCAGCAGTGGGGGGGTAGAGGTGGACACTGAAGCTTTCTTT,CASSGGVEVDTEAFF
TRBJ1-4,TRBV7-7,.,TRBD1,TGTGCTAGCAGGAGGAACAGGGGGCTAACTAATGAAAAACTGTTTTTT,CASRRNRGLTNEKLFF
TRBJ1-5,TRBV5-5,.,.,TGTGCCAGCAGCTTGAGGGACGGAAGGGGACAGCCCCAGCATTTT,CASSLRDGRGQPQHF
TRBJ1-6,TRBV7-2,.,.,TGTGCCAGCAGCTTAGACGTCCACTTATATAATTCACCCCTCCACTTT,CASSLDVHLYNSPLHF
TRBJ1-2,TRBV6-1,.,.,TGTGCCAGCAGTGTCCAATCCGGGGAGTTCTATGGCTACACCTTC,CASSVQSGEFYGYTF
TRBJ1-2,TRBV6-1,few,.,TGTGCCAGCATTGAGGGACCGCTACGGGGCTACACCTTC,CASIEGPLRGYTF
TRBJ2-5,TRBV6-6,.,.,TGTGCCAGCAGACAGGGCGGAGGGGAGACCCAGTACTTC,CASRQGGGETQYF
TRBJ1-2,TRBV7-9,.,TRBD1,TGTGCCAGCAGCCCCGGGACAGGGCGTGGCTACACCTTC,CASSPGTGRGYTF
TRBJ1-6,TRBV5-1,.,.,TGCGCCAGCAGCTTGGCCGGGGCAAACACCTATAATTCACCCCTCCACTTT,CASSLAGANTYNSPLHF
TRBJ1-1,TRBV5-4,.,.,TGTGCCAGCAGCGGCCTTGCTGAAGCTTTCTTT,CASSGLAEAFF
TRBJ1-1,TRBV29-1,.,.,TGCAGCGTTGGAGAGGAGTACACTGAAGCTTTCTTT,CSVGEEYTEAFF
TRBJ2-5,TRBV7-2,.,TRBD2,TGTGCCAGCAGCTTTTCTAGCGGGGTACAAGAGACCCAGTACTTC,CASSFSSGVQETQYF
TRBJ2-3,TRBV6-5,.,TRBD2,TGTGCCAGTATACCGGGAGGGAAGACAGATACGCAGTATTTT,CASIPGGKTDTQYF
TRBJ1-1,TRBV4-1,.,.,TGCGCCAGCAGCCCGGCAGGGAGAGGCATGAACACTGAAGCTTTCTTT,CASSPAGRGMNTEAFF
TRBJ2-1,TRBV16,.,.,TGTGCCAGCAGCAGAAGGGGGTCGAGCTCCTACAATGAGCAGTTCTTC,CASSRRGSSSYNEQFF
TRBJ2-5,TRBV9,.,.,TGTGCCAGCAGCGTAGTGGGGAGTTCTCTCCAAGAGACCCAGTACTTC,CASSVVGSSLQETQYF
TRBJ2-5,TRBV6-5,.,.,TGTGCCAGCAGCCTTGGTAGGACCTTAGGGGCCCAGTACTTC,CASSLGRTLGAQYF
TRBJ2-7,TRBV9,.,.,TGTGCCAGCAGCGTTGGGACCGCCTCCTACGAGCAGTACTTC,CASSVGTASYEQYF
TRBJ1-3,TRBV5-1,.,.,TGCGCCAGCATGGTCGGGGGCTCTGGAAACACCATATATTTT,CASMVGGSGNTIYF
TRBJ1-1,TRBV28,.,TRBD1,TGTGCCAGCAGATATCCGGGACAGGGGGCGGCTGAAGCTTTCTTT,CASRYPGQGAAEAFF
TRBJ2-3,TRBV5-1,.,.,TGCGCCAGCAGCTACTTGGGCCCCGGGGGAAGCACAGATACGCAGTATTTT,CASSYLGPGGSTDTQYF